The rows below give T cell receptor beta chains drawn from one sample of a study of cytomegalovirus exposure and HLA in healthy donors. Profiled with immunoSEQ multiplex PCR; TCRdb holds only in-frame clones, not every one. The sample lists some 200,000 clones; 65% to 90% were seen once. Source material: PBMCs. The origin of the receptors is a man between 40 and 49 years old in good health and CMV-seropositive. CDR3s include the opening cysteine and the closing phenylalanine or tryptophan. D genes are given only for firm matches. Expanded clones get a size class; other rows say once, few or many, or leave the size out.

J	V	D	size	DNA	CDR3
TRBJ2-7	TRBV5-1	-	-	TGCGCCAGCCACGACGGTCTAGTCCGATACGAGCAGTACTTC	CASHDGLVRYEQYF
TRBJ1-5	TRBV7-9	-	-	TGTGCCAGCAGCCAAGAGAGGCAGCCCCAGCATTTT	CASSQERQPQHF
TRBJ1-5	TRBV19	TRBD1	-	TGTGCCAGTAGTACGACAGGGCAGAATCAGCCCCAGCATTTT	CASSTTGQNQPQHF
TRBJ1-5	TRBV9	-	-	TGTGCCAGCAGCGGGAGTCCCTCTGAGCAGCCCCAGCATTTT	CASSGSPSEQPQHF
TRBJ1-1	TRBV7-9	TRBD1	-	TGTGCCAGCAGCTTAGGGACAGGGCCTGAAGCTTTCTTT	CASSLGTGPEAFF
TRBJ1-1	TRBV30	-	-	TGTGCCTGGAGGGGCACACGGAACACTGAAGCTTTCTTT	CAWRGTRNTEAFF
TRBJ2-1	TRBV28	TRBD1	-	TGTACGGTATTGGACAGGGCTGATGGTGAGCAGTTCTTC	CTVLDRADGEQFF
TRBJ1-6	TRBV30	-	-	TGTGCCGGAAGAGGGTTCGGTAATTCACCCCTCCACTTT	CAGRGFGNSPLHF
TRBJ2-5	TRBV5-1	TRBD1	-	TGCGCCAGCAGCTCCGGGACAGGGGGACAGGTTCAAGAGACCCAGTACTTC	CASSSGTGGQVQETQYF
TRBJ2-1	TRBV29-1	-	-	TGCAGCGTTGAAGTACCAGGAGGGGTGGGGCAGTTCTTC	CSVEVPGGVGQFF
TRBJ2-1	TRBV5-8	TRBD2	-	TGTGCCAGCAGCCGCGGGACTACCTACGGTGAGCAGTTCTTC	CASSRGTTYGEQFF
TRBJ2-5	TRBV6-5	-	-	TGTGCCAGCAGTTACGCCCGGGACTTCTACCAAGAGACCCAGTACTTC	CASSYARDFYQETQYF
TRBJ1-1	TRBV18	-	-	TGTGCCAGCTCACCCGGGGGATTTCACGGGAACACTGAAGCTTTCTTT	CASSPGGFHGNTEAFF
TRBJ1-5	TRBV28	-	-	TGTGCCAGCAGTTTTAGGGGGGGCCGTCAGCCCCAGCATTTT	CASSFRGGRQPQHF
TRBJ2-4	TRBV5-4	TRBD2	-	TGTGCCAGCAGCTTTAGCGGGGGCTCAGCCAAAAACATTCAGTACTTC	CASSFSGGSAKNIQYF
TRBJ1-1	TRBV18	-	-	TGTGCCAGCTCACCACCGCAGGGGAGTGGGACTGAAGCTTTCTTT	CASSPPQGSGTEAFF
TRBJ2-3	TRBV9	-	-	TGTGCCAGCAGCGTGGGACTGACAAGCACAGATACGCAGTATTTT	CASSVGLTSTDTQYF
TRBJ1-5	TRBV7-2	TRBD1	-	TGTGCCAGCAGCGAACAGGGGGCCCCTCAGCCCCAGCATTTT	CASSEQGAPQPQHF
TRBJ2-3	TRBV13	TRBD2	-	TGTGCCAGCAGCTATAGCGGGGGGGGTCCAGATACGCAGTATTTT	CASSYSGGGPDTQYF
TRBJ1-1	TRBV5-1	-	-	TGCGCCAGCAGCTTTCAGGACAGCAACACTGAAGCTTTCTTT	CASSFQDSNTEAFF
TRBJ2-7	TRBV6-1	-	-	TGTGCCACCCGCCCAGGGTACGAGCAGTACTTC	CATRPGYEQYF
TRBJ2-1	TRBV7-2	-	few	TGTGCCAGCAGCTCTTTGGACAGATACAATGAGCAGTTCTTC	CASSSLDRYNEQFF
TRBJ2-3	TRBV30	TRBD1	-	TGTGCCTGGAGTAACAGGGGTTCGTACACAGATACGCAGTATTTT	CAWSNRGSYTDTQYF
TRBJ2-7	TRBV6-1	-	-	TGTGCCAGCAGTGAAAGGCGGGGAAGGCTCTACGAGCAGTACTTC	CASSERRGRLYEQYF
TRBJ2-4	TRBV23-1	TRBD1	-	TGCGCCAGCAGTCGATCGACTACAGGGGATGTGGTCAAAAACATTCAGTACTTC	CASSRSTTGDVVKNIQYF
TRBJ1-1	TRBV4-3	-	-	TGCGCCAGCAGCCATGTATCCCCTGTGACTGAAGCTTTCTTT	CASSHVSPVTEAFF
TRBJ2-3	TRBV5-1	TRBD1	-	TGCGCCAGCAGCTTGCCCGGGACAGGGGGCACAGATACGCAGTATTTT	CASSLPGTGGTDTQYF
TRBJ2-6	TRBV27	-	-	TGTGCCAGCAGTGGGACAGGGGCCAACGTCCTGACTTTC	CASSGTGANVLTF
TRBJ2-7	TRBV6-6	TRBD1	-	TGTGCCAGCAGTTACACAGGGGCCGGATCCTACGAGCAGTACTTC	CASSYTGAGSYEQYF
TRBJ2-5	TRBV5-4	-	-	TGTGCCAGCAGCCCCGGAGGTAGAACCGAGACCCAGTACTTC	CASSPGGRTETQYF
TRBJ2-5	TRBV9	TRBD2	-	TGTGCCAGCAGCCAGCGGACTAGCGGGGGGGCCCGGGAGACCCAGTACTTC	CASSQRTSGGARETQYF
TRBJ1-2	TRBV7-4	-	-	TGTGCCAGCAGCTCCCAGACGGGGGGCTATGGCTACACCTTC	CASSSQTGGYGYTF
TRBJ1-6	TRBV14	TRBD1	-	TGTGCCAGCAGCCACATAGGACAGGGCGATAATTCACCCCTCCACTTT	CASSHIGQGDNSPLHF
TRBJ2-3	TRBV9	TRBD2	-	TGTGCCAGCAGCGTAGACGGGGGGGTCGCAGATACGCAGTATTTT	CASSVDGGVADTQYF
TRBJ2-5	TRBV7-3	-	-	TGTGCCAGCAGCTTAACCGACGGGGATGGAGAGACCCAGTACTTC	CASSLTDGDGETQYF
TRBJ2-3	TRBV5-1	TRBD2	-	TGCGCCAGCAGCTTGGTCATTAGCGGGTACACAGATACGCAGTATTTT	CASSLVISGYTDTQYF
TRBJ2-3	TRBV4-3	-	-	TGCGCCAGCAGCCATCGGTCCTCAGATACGCAGTATTTT	CASSHRSSDTQYF
TRBJ1-6	TRBV6-5	-	-	TGTGCCAGCAGATTACAGGGACGAAATTCACCCCTCCACTTT	CASRLQGRNSPLHF
TRBJ2-6	TRBV6-6	-	-	TGTGCCAGCAGTTCCCACTCTGGGGCCAACGTCCTGACTTTC	CASSSHSGANVLTF
TRBJ1-2	TRBV19	-	-	TGTGCCAGTAGTATAACAGTCTTTTATAACTATGGCTACACCTTC	CASSITVFYNYGYTF
TRBJ2-2	TRBV5-6	-	-	TGTGCCAGCAGCTTGAAACAGGGCAACACCGGGGAGCTGTTTTTT	CASSLKQGNTGELFF
TRBJ2-2	TRBV9	TRBD1	once	TGTGCCAGCAGCTTACCGGGACAGGGGTTCACCGGGGAGCTGTTTTTT	CASSLPGQGFTGELFF
TRBJ1-1	TRBV2	-	-	TGTGCCAGCAACCAGGCTGAAGCTTTCTTT	CASNQAEAFF
TRBJ2-2	TRBV21-1	-	-	TGTGCCAGCAGCAAAGACGGACAGAAATCGAACACCGGGGAGCTGTTTTTT	CASSKDGQKSNTGELFF
TRBJ2-5	TRBV5-6	TRBD1	-	TGTGCCAGCAGCTTTACAGGGGGTAGGGTACAAGAGACCCAGTACTTC	CASSFTGGRVQETQYF
TRBJ2-1	TRBV5-8	-	once	TGTGCCAGCAGCTTGGAGATGGGGGGCTCCTACAATGAGCAGTTCTTC	CASSLEMGGSYNEQFF
TRBJ2-7	TRBV30	-	-	TGTGCCTGGAGTGTACCCCTAGGTCCCTACGAGCAGTACTTC	CAWSVPLGPYEQYF
TRBJ1-1	TRBV7-2	TRBD1	-	TGTGCCAGCAGCTCTCGGACAGGATCGATGGGGAGAAATACTGAAGCTTTCTTT	CASSSRTGSMGRNTEAFF
TRBJ2-4	TRBV6-5	-	once	TGTGCCAGCAGTCCCGGGGTAGCCAAAAACATTCAGTACTTC	CASSPGVAKNIQYF
TRBJ2-1	TRBV7-2	TRBD1	-	TGTGCCAGCAGCCCACGGACAGGGGTGGATGAGCAGTTCTTC	CASSPRTGVDEQFF
TRBJ2-3	TRBV7-9	TRBD1	-	TGTGCCAGCAGGCTAGAACTCAGGGGGCGCGGGACAGATACGCAGTATTTT	CASRLELRGRGTDTQYF
TRBJ1-1	TRBV7-9	-	-	TGTGCCAGCAGCTTAGGGCGGACTGAAGCTTTCTTT	CASSLGRTEAFF
TRBJ2-1	TRBV9	-	-	TGTGCCAGCAGTGTATACGGGACACCTTACAATGAGCAGTTCTTC	CASSVYGTPYNEQFF
TRBJ1-1	TRBV7-6	-	-	TGTGCCAGCACAGACAGGCAGAACACTGAAGCTTTCTTT	CASTDRQNTEAFF
TRBJ2-7	TRBV5-1	TRBD2	once	TGCGCCAGCAGCTCATCGTTCGGGGGGAACGAGCAGTACTTC	CASSSSFGGNEQYF
TRBJ2-7	TRBV4-2	TRBD2	once	TGTGCCAGCAGCCAAGTAAGGGCGGGGGGGCCGTCCTACGAGCAGTACTTC	CASSQVRAGGPSYEQYF
TRBJ1-1	TRBV19	-	-	TGTGCCAGTAGTATAGGAGGGAACACTGAAGCTTTCTTT	CASSIGGNTEAFF
TRBJ1-2	TRBV5-6	-	-	TGTGCCAGCAGCTTTTGGGGGAGGCCTCAGAATGGCTACACCTTC	CASSFWGRPQNGYTF
TRBJ2-7	TRBV7-2	TRBD1	-	TGTGCCAGCAGCCCTATGGGACAGGGGGCGCGGGAGCAGTACTTC	CASSPMGQGAREQYF
TRBJ1-2	TRBV7-9	-	-	TGTGCCAGCAGCTTAGGACAGGACCCCCATGGCTACACCTTC	CASSLGQDPHGYTF